These 15 T cell receptor beta chains originate from one sample sequenced in a study of T cell responses to AZD1222 COVID-19 vaccine (dated by TCRdb to the early 2020s). The library relied on the immunoSEQ multiplex PCR assay. Drawn from immuneACCESS, this table holds only the in-frame rearrangements with V and J called that TCRdb kept. Clones are partly lost; checked studies trace under half to an unresolved V gene and leave the rest unexplained. This sample holds over 100,000 clones; around 93% were observed only once. 6% to 8% of the sample is taken by the ten largest. The sample's time point, from its label and the paper: baseline before first vaccination. Sequences were derived from peripheral blood, sampled on day 0 of AZD1222 vaccination. The receptors here all came from an adult in good health.

The V and J genes are TRBV20-1 and TRBJ2-4; either TRBD1 or TRBD2 may fit D (5 bases each). CDR1 and CDR2 from the germline V gene are DFQATT and SNEGSKA (reference sequence). This CDR3 contains 13 residues. With 6 bases removed from V and 0 bases from J, the gap between germline ends came to 9 bases. The CDR3: CSASGGAKNIQYF. In nucleotides, the CDR3 is TGCAGTGCAAGTGGGGGAGCCAAAAACATTCAGTACTTC.

The V call is TRBV19, the J call TRBJ2-1, with 9 bases aligning to TRBD2. Trimming removed 3 bases from V and 4 bases from J; junction bases left unmatched: 4. The CDR3 is made up of 15 amino acids. The germline V gene encodes CDR1 LNHDA and CDR2 SQIVND (reference sequence). CDR3: CASSIGTSIYNEQFF. In DNA, the CDR3 is TGTGCCAGTAGTATTGGGACTAGCATTTACAATGAGCAGTTCTTC. The whole variable domain, remainder taken from reference TRBV19 and TRBJ2-1, is DGGITQSPKYLFRKEGQNVTLSCEQNLNHDAMYWYRQDPGQGLRLIYYSQIVNDFQKGDIAEGYSVSREKKESFPLTVTSAQKNPTAFYLCASSIGTSIYNEQFFGPGTRLTVL.

The CDR3 is CASQSDTSSSYNEQFF. DNA of the CDR3: TGTGCCAGTCAATCGGACACCTCGAGCTCCTACAATGAGCAGTTCTTC. The chain combines TRBV7-9 with TRBJ2-1; perhaps TRBD1 as D (5 bases). V lost 9 bases, J lost 0 bases, and 18 bases lay in between. The CDR3 totals 16 residues. Germline CDR1 is SEHNR and CDR2 is FQNEAQ (reference sequence).

V is TRBV25-1 and J is TRBJ1-5, with no clear D. The CDR3 sequence is 12 residues long. CDR1 is MGHDK and CDR2 is SYGVNS in the germline V gene. V lost 8 bases, J lost 7 bases, and 12 bases lay in between. The CDR3 is CASGLSSQPQHF. The CDR3 region has the DNA TGTGCCAGCGGTTTGAGCTCCCAGCCCCAGCATTTT. The variable domain in full, completed from reference TRBV25-1 and TRBJ1-5, reads EADIYQTPRYLVIGTGKKITLECSQTMGHDKMYWYQQDPGMELHLIHYSYGVNSTEKGDLSSESTVSRIRTEHFPLTLESARPSHTSQYLCASGLSSQPQHFGDGTRLSIL.

V and J are TRBV5-1 and TRBJ2-5; 10 bases map to TRBD1. The CDR3 extends over 15 amino acids. V lost 4 bases and J lost 2; bases outside the gene matches: 5. The germline V gene encodes CDR1 SGHRS and CDR2 YFSETQ. This CDR3 is CASSLGDRGQETQYF. The CDR3 nucleotides read TGCGCCAGCAGCCTCGGGGACAGGGGTCAAGAGACCCAGTACTTC.

The chain recombines TRBV10-2 with TRBJ1-1; tentative D call: TRBD1 (6 bases). The length of the CDR3 is 14 residues. V gave up 0 bases and J gave up 5 bases, with 10 bases separating them. CDR1 and CDR2 (germline): WSHSY, SAAADI. In DNA, the CDR3 is TGCGCCAGCAGTGAGTCAACAGGGAGGACTGAAGCTTTCTTT. Amino acid sequence: CASSESTGRTEAFF.

A few counts support this clone. The gene calls are TRBV4-1 and TRBJ1-2; TRBD1 might be the D (5 bases). The CDR3 has 16 residues. Germline lookup yields CDR1 MGHRA and CDR2 YSYEKL. The germline V and J ends were trimmed by 0 bases and 4 bases, with 15 bases remaining between them. The CDR3 loop is CASSQDGGGGGYGYTF. The CDR3 bases are TGCGCCAGCAGCCAAGATGGGGGAGGTGGCGGCTATGGCTACACCTTC.

The count of this clone is one. This CDR3 reads CASTWASGYTDTQYF. Here the CDR3 DNA reads TGTGCCAGCACCTGGGCTAGCGGCTACACAGATACGCAGTATTTT. The chain links TRBV7-2 to TRBJ2-3; TRBD2 agrees at 7 bases. Losses at the gene ends were 7 bases for V and 2 bases for J; bases not matched to a gene: 9. The CDR3 sequence is 15 residues long. The V gene's germline CDR1 is SGHTA and CDR2 FQGNSA. Full variable domain (outside the CDR3, taken from reference TRBV7-2 and TRBJ2-3): GAGVSQSPSNKVTEKGKDVELRCDPISGHTALYWYRQSLGQGLEFLIYFQGNSAPDKSGLPSDRFSAERTGGSVSTLTIQRTQQEDSAVYLCASTWASGYTDTQYFGPGTRLTVL.

The chain has TRBV10-3 and TRBJ1-2, with a tentative D call TRBD1 (6 bases). The germline V and J ends were trimmed by 8 bases and 1 base, with 23 bases remaining between them. This CDR3 is built from 17 residues. Germline V gene data show CDR1 as ENHRY and CDR2 as SYGVKD. Here the CDR3 DNA reads TGTGCCATCGGAAGAACGGGGGCGTCCTCTCTTAACTATGGCTACACCTTC. Encoded protein: CAIGRTGASSLNYGYTF.

The rearrangement joins TRBV19 to TRBJ2-1; 9 bases are shared with TRBD1. CDR3 length: 14 amino acids. Germline V gives CDR1 LNHDA, CDR2 SQIVND (reference sequence). The junction had 10 bases not matched to a gene; V was cut back by 5 bases and J by 11 bases. CDR3 DNA sequence: TGTGCCAGTAGTCCCCAGCGGGACAGGGTTAAGCAGTTCTTC. Translation gives CASSPQRDRVKQFF.

V gene TRBV15 combines with J gene TRBJ1-2; 7 bases map to TRBD1. Germline assignment: CDR1 LNHNV and CDR2 YYDKDF (reference sequence). Unmatched junction bases numbered 7, after V lost 0 bases and J lost 9 bases. This CDR3 spans 14 amino acids. Written as DNA, the CDR3 is TGTGCCACCAGCAGAGATAGACAGGGTATAAGCTACACCTTC. It is translated as CATSRDRQGISYTF.

The chain employs TRBV5-7 and TRBJ2-7; 8 bases line up with TRBD1. TRBV5-7 carries the ORF label, with uncertain function. This CDR3 is 15 amino acids long. V gave up 4 bases and J gave up 3 bases; unmatched junction bases: 9. CDR3 nucleotide sequence: TGTGCCAGCAGCACCGGACAGGGATATTACTACGAGCAGTACTTC. Translated: CASSTGQGYYYEQYF.

This rearrangement joins TRBV3-1 (or the pseudogene TRBV3-2) to TRBJ1-1; D may be TRBD1 (5 bases). From germline, CDR1 is LGHDT and CDR2 YNNKEL (reference sequence). Trimming left V 5 bases short and J 5 bases short, with 12 bases between. The CDR3 loop spans 13 amino acids. The CDR3 DNA is TGTGCCAGCAGCTTGGGGGGTCGGACTGAAGCTTTCTTT. This translates into CASSLGGRTEAFF.

The CDR3 DNA reads as TGTGCCAGCTCAGTTGGACAGGGGAGTAATGAAAAACTGTTTTTT. Its protein is CASSVGQGSNEKLFF. J is TRBJ1-4 and V is TRBV6-5; 9 nucleotides agree with TRBD1. Per germline, CDR1 MNHEY and CDR2 SVGAGI. CDR3 length equals 15 residues. V gave up 8 bases and J gave up 4 bases; unmatched junction bases: 8.

The chain links TRBV7-2 to TRBJ1-1; 7 bases fit TRBD1. The V segment lost 5 bases and the J segment 3 bases; nucleotides outside the gene matches: 3. The CDR3 consists of 13 residues. Germline V gene lookup returns CDR1 SGHTA and CDR2 FQGNSA. CDR3 sequence: CASSLQGDTEAFF. The CDR3 coding sequence is TGTGCCAGCAGCCTCCAGGGGGACACTGAAGCTTTCTTT.